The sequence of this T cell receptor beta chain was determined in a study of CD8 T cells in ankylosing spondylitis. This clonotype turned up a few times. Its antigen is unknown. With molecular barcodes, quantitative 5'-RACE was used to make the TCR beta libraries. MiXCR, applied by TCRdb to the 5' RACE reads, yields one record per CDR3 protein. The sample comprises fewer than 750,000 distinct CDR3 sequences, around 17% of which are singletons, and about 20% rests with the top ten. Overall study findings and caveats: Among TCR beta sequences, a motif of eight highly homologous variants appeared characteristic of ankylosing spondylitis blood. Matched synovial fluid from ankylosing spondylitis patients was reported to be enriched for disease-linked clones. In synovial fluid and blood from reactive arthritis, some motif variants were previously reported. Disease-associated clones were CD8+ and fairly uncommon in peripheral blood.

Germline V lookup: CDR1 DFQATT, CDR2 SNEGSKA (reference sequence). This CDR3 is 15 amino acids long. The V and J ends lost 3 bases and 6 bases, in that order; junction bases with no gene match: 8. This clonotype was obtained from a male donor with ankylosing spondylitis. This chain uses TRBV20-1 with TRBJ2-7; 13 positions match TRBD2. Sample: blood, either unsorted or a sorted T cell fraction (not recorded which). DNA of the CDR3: TGCAGTGCTAGTCCCAGGACTAGCGGGAGCTCCGAGCAGTACTTC. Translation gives CSASPRTSGSSEQYF.